The 17 T cell receptor beta chains below were found in one sample sequenced in a study of technical replicates of blood from a handful of donors. Using immunoSEQ multiplex PCR, the repertoire was profiled, and TCRdb retains in-frame clones only, with some absent. Of under 70,000 clones in the sample, just over 85% were seen once. The sequenced material came from PBMCs. The source of these receptors is a human donor in good health. Some clones in this sample may be carry-over from other donors' samples.

The rearrangement uses TRBV11-2 and TRBJ2-7, with D maybe TRBD2 (6 bases). V lost 6 bases and J lost 0, with 21 bases in between. From germline, CDR1 is SGHAT and CDR2 FQNNGV. This CDR3 is 17 amino acids long. For the CDR3, the DNA is TGTGCCAGCAGTAAAGTCGGGGGTCTTGGGAGCTCCTACGAGCAGTACTTC. Translating it yields CASSKVGGLGSSYEQYF.

The chain has TRBV6-5 and TRBJ1-4, with 8 bases aligning to TRBD1. The CDR3 is 15 residues long. With V trimmed by 7 bases and J by 4 bases, 8 bases remained unmatched. Germline V gene lookup returns CDR1 MNHEY and CDR2 SVGAGI. The CDR3 DNA sequence: TGTGCCAGCAATAAGGGAACAGGGGGTAATGAAAAACTGTTTTTT. This translates into CASNKGTGGNEKLFF.

This clone was seen a few times. The chain carries TRBV7-9 and TRBJ2-2, with D possibly matching TRBD1 (6 bases). Germline V gives CDR1 SEHNR, CDR2 FQNEAQ (reference sequence). V lost 3 bases, J lost 7 bases, and 15 bases lay in between. The CDR3 spans 15 residues. Here the CDR3 reads CASSFLEGGVGELFF. The CDR3 DNA sequence: TGTGCCAGCAGCTTCTTGGAAGGGGGAGTCGGGGAGCTGTTTTTT.

The chain joins TRBV7-3 to TRBJ2-7, with 7 bases matching TRBD1. V lost 1 base and J lost 7; bases outside the gene matches: 10. This CDR3 comprises 15 residues. Germline CDR1 reads SGHTA; CDR2 reads FQGTGA. CDR3: CASSLNPTGVGEQYF. CDR3 nucleotides: TGTGCCAGCAGCTTAAACCCCACAGGGGTGGGAGAGCAGTACTTC.

CDR3 protein: CASSFMGQGASYEQYF. The CDR3 nucleotides read TGTGCCAGCAGCTTCATGGGACAGGGGGCGTCCTACGAGCAGTACTTC. The V gene is TRBV11-3, the J gene TRBJ2-7; 12 bases are shared with TRBD1. The germline V gene encodes CDR1 SGHNT and CDR2 YENEEA. The CDR3 consists of 16 residues. The ends lost 3 bases at V and 1 base at J; junction bases unmatched: 4.

The genes are TRBV11-2 and TRBJ2-7; 7 bases are a match to TRBD1. CDR3 length: 15 amino acids. Germline assignment: CDR1 SGHAT and CDR2 FQNNGV. The V and J ends lost 4 bases and 2 bases, in that order; junction bases with no gene match: 8. For the CDR3, the DNA is TGTGCCAGCAGCTCCCTGGACAGGATAACCTACGAGCAGTACTTC. Translation gives CASSSLDRITYEQYF.

The V gene is TRBV6-5, the J gene TRBJ1-2; TRBD1 matches 8 bases. This CDR3 is built from 15 residues. V shed 1 base, J shed 1 base, and the junction held 2 bases outside the gene matches. Germline CDR1 is MNHEY and CDR2 is SVGAGI. The CDR3 bases are TGTGCCAGCAGTTACTATGGACAGGGTAACTATGGCTACACCTTC. This codes for CASSYYGQGNYGYTF.

This chain connects TRBV7-2 to TRBJ1-1; no clear D gene. The CDR3 covers 14 residues. Germline V gene sequence: CDR1 SGHTA, CDR2 FQGNSA. Trimming left V 0 bases short and J 1 base short, with 6 bases between. The CDR3 loop is CASSLARRNTEAFF. In nucleotides, the CDR3 is TGTGCCAGCAGCTTAGCGAGAAGGAACACTGAAGCTTTCTTT.

This clone was counted once. The CDR3 is CASSTYTRAGELFF. CDR3 sequence (DNA): TGTGCCAGCAGCACTTACACTCGGGCCGGGGAGCTGTTTTTT. The chain has TRBV11-1 and TRBJ2-2; D is ambiguous. The CDR3 length is 14 residues. V was clipped by 5 bases and J by 6 bases, with 13 bases between them. Germline-derived CDR1 and CDR2 are SGHAT and FQDESV (reference sequence).

This chain links TRBV7-2 with TRBJ2-7; 7 bases are a match to TRBD1. The CDR3 covers 15 residues. The germline V gene has CDR1 SGHTA and CDR2 FQGNSA. The V and J ends lost 3 bases and 0 bases, in that order; junction bases with no gene match: 5. The CDR3: CASSFPTGFSYEQYF. CDR3 coding DNA: TGTGCCAGCAGCTTCCCGACAGGGTTCTCCTACGAGCAGTACTTC.

The genes are TRBV6-1 and TRBJ1-2; 7 positions match TRBD1. The germline V gene has CDR1 MNHNS and CDR2 SASEGT. J was trimmed by 8 bases and V by 7 bases; bases with no gene match: 10. This CDR3 has 13 amino acids. In DNA form, the CDR3 reads TGTGCCAGCACCGTCAACGACAGGGCGGGCTACACCTTC. Translating gives CASTVNDRAGYTF.

This sequence joins TRBV2 and TRBJ1-2; no definite D call. The CDR3 runs 13 residues. From germline, CDR1 is SNHLY and CDR2 FYNNEI. V was pared by 9 bases and J by 0 bases, with 11 bases between. The CDR3 DNA follows: TGTGCCAGTCATACCGTAGCTAACTATGGCTACACCTTC. Encoded protein: CASHTVANYGYTF.

This clone turned up a few times. CDR3 nucleotides: TGCGCCAGCAGCCAACAAGGGCAGGGTAATTCACCCCTCCACTTT. Its translation: CASSQQGQGNSPLHF. This rearrangement joins TRBV4-3 to TRBJ1-6; a possible D gene is TRBD1 (5 bases). Germline CDR1 LGHNA, CDR2 YSLEER. CDR3 size: 15 residues. Deletions cut 2 bases from V and 6 bases from J, with 11 bases between.

This sequence joins TRBV5-1 and TRBJ2-1; 12 bases match TRBD2. The CDR3 sequence is 19 residues long. CDR1 is SGHRS, CDR2 YFSETQ, per germline. V lost 4 bases, J lost 0 bases, and 11 bases stayed unmatched. CDR3 coding DNA: TGCGCCAGCAGCCCGACGGGACTAGCGGGCCGTAGCTCCTACAATGAGCAGTTCTTC. It codes for CASSPTGLAGRSSYNEQFF.

V gene TRBV5-1 combines with J gene TRBJ2-3, with 13 bases matching TRBD2. CDR3 length: 16 residues. The ends lost 4 bases at V and 2 bases at J; junction bases unmatched: 4. Germline V gives CDR1 SGHRS, CDR2 YFSETQ. The CDR3 DNA is TGCGCCAGCAGCCCCGGGACTAGCGGGACCACAGATACGCAGTATTTT. The encoded protein is CASSPGTSGTTDTQYF.

The J gene is TRBJ1-2, the V gene TRBV6-1; 9 bases fit TRBD1. J gave up 8 bases and V 1 base, and 2 bases lay outside the gene matches. The CDR3 contains 13 residues. Germline V gene data show CDR1 as MNHNS and CDR2 as SASEGT. The CDR3: CASSEVDRGGYTF. The CDR3 nucleotides read TGTGCCAGCAGTGAAGTGGACAGGGGCGGCTACACCTTC.

CDR3 protein: CASSPTQGRLTEAFF. CDR3 DNA sequence: TGTGCCAGCAGCCCAACACAGGGAAGGTTAACTGAAGCTTTCTTT. The rearrangement joins TRBV7-3 to TRBJ1-1; D might be TRBD1 (6 bases). The V gene lost 5 bases and the J gene lost 5 bases, with 18 bases spanning the gap. Germline V gene data show CDR1 as SGHTA and CDR2 as FQGTGA. The CDR3 length is 15 residues.